Below, 9 T cell receptor beta chains from the same sample are listed, as sequenced in a study of response to subunit inactivated influenza vaccine (dated by TCRdb to the late 2010s). Library creation used RT-PCR. Data came from an Illumina HiSeq 2500. The public reads were quality trimmed at Q25 with fastp and then assembled into clones with MiXCR by TCRdb, keeping productive beta chains. Rows are unified per CDR3 protein, each entry keeping the most common DNA and genes. Counted in this sample were 750,000 to 850,000 distinct CDR3 sequences; under 20% of them appeared once. Around 9.9% of the sample is taken by the ten largest. Specimen: PBMCs from blood, collected roughly 5 days after vaccination. These receptors were obtained from a man aged 50 to 59 who received an inactivated influenza vaccine. Donor details come from another sample of the same person, matched by shared clones.

This clonotype was counted a few times. The gene calls are TRBV4-3 and TRBJ2-5, with 7 bases lining up with TRBD1. V lost 0 bases, J lost 1 base, and 14 bases stayed unmatched. The germline V gene has CDR1 LGHNA and CDR2 YSLEER. This CDR3 has 19 residues. CDR3 sequence (DNA): TGCGCCAGCAGCCAAGATCTGAATTGGGGACAGAGGGGCCAAGAGACCCAGTACTTC. Translating it yields CASSQDLNWGQRGQETQYF.

This clonotype was seen many times. V and J are TRBV18 and TRBJ2-1; D remains unclear. V shed 2 bases and J shed 5 bases, with 7 bases lying between them. Looked up from germline, CDR1 is KGHSH and CDR2 is LQKENI. The CDR3 is made up of 13 amino acids. The CDR3 DNA reads as TGTGCCAGCTCACCAGCGCGCGACAATGAGCAGTTCTTC. This translates into CASSPARDNEQFF.

This sequence joins TRBV20-1 and TRBJ2-2, with a possible D match to TRBD2 (7 bases). There are 15 residues in the CDR3. V was pared by 3 bases and J by 4 bases, with 15 bases between. The germline V gene has CDR1 DFQATT and CDR2 SNEGSKA (reference sequence). CDR3 sequence reads: CSARVPGEGTGELFF. The CDR3 region has the DNA TGCAGTGCTAGGGTACCAGGGGAGGGCACCGGGGAGCTGTTTTTT.

A few counts support this clonotype. The chain links TRBV20-1 to TRBJ1-3; D is unresolved. Trimming took off 2 bases at V and 3 bases at J, with 11 bases between the two ends. Germline V gene data show CDR1 as DFQATT and CDR2 as SNEGSKA (reference sequence). The CDR3 extends over 14 amino acids. CDR3 nucleotides: TGCAGTGCTAGATCCGGTGTGGGTGGAAACACCATATATTTT. This gives the protein CSARSGVGGNTIYF.

Points on this clonotype: Just one base apart from a much larger clone, this may be a read error. V usage is TRBV18 and J usage is TRBJ2-1; 8 nucleotides agree with TRBD1. The length of the CDR3 is 15 residues. Losses at the gene ends were 3 bases for V and 12 bases for J; bases not matched to a gene: 13. Germline CDR1 reads KGHSH; CDR2 reads LQKENI. CDR3 in amino acids: CASSPAGQAKGVQFF. The CDR3 DNA follows: TGTGCCAGCTCACCCGCGGGACAGGCCAAGGGAGTGCAGTTCTTC. The complete variable domain, with remaining parts taken from reference TRBV18 and TRBJ2-1, reads NAGVMQNPRHLVRRRGQEARLRCSPMKGHSHVYWYRQLPEEGLKFMVYLQKENIIDESGMPKERFSAEFPKEGPSILRIQQVVRGDSAAYFCASSPAGQAKGVQFFGPGTRLTVL.

This clonotype was observed a handful of times. J is TRBJ1-5 and V is TRBV6-2 or TRBV6-3, with TRBD1 matching 8 bases. Per germline, CDR1 MNHEY and CDR2 SVGEGT. V was pared by 6 bases and J by 1 base, with 5 bases of the junction left unmatched. The CDR3 spans 15 residues. CDR3 loop: CASSPTGESNQPQHF. CDR3 DNA: TGTGCCAGCAGCCCGACAGGGGAGAGCAATCAGCCCCAGCATTTT.

This clonotype was found once. Since the CDR3 does not end with the conserved phenylalanine or tryptophan, this likely comes from a read error. The genes are TRBV10-3 and TRBJ2-1; the match to TRBD2 covers 11 bases. This CDR3 region has 15 residues. Germline loops: CDR1 ENHRY, CDR2 SYGVKD. V lost 5 bases to trimming and J lost 7 bases; unmatched junction nucleotides: 7. CDR3 bases: TGTGCCATCAGTCCACTAGCGGGAGAGCGTAATGAGCAGTTCCTC. Its protein is CAISPLAGERNEQFL.

The chain employs TRBV28 and TRBJ2-1; 7 bases match TRBD2. V gave up 3 bases and J gave up 7 bases; unmatched junction bases: 9. Germline CDR1 is MDHEN and CDR2 is SYDVKM. The CDR3 length is 15 residues. This CDR3 is CASSFLSLGGNEQFF. The CDR3 DNA reads as TGTGCCAGCAGTTTCCTCTCTCTGGGGGGGAATGAGCAGTTCTTC. The full variable domain, rest sourced from reference TRBV28 and TRBJ2-1, is DVKVTQSSRYLVKRTGEKVFLECVQDMDHENMFWYRQDPGLGLRLIYFSYDVKMKEKGDIPEGYSVSREKKERFSLILESASTNQTSMYLCASSFLSLGGNEQFFGPGTRLTVL.

Only a few counts were recorded for this clonotype. The V call is TRBV30, the J call TRBJ2-3; 7 bases map to TRBD2. CDR3 length equals 14 residues. The ends lost 0 bases at V and 6 bases at J; junction bases unmatched: 6. Germline V CDR1 and CDR2: GTSNPN, SVGIG (reference sequence). Written as DNA, the CDR3 is TGTGCCTGGAGTGTACGGCGGGGGAGGGATACGCAGTATTTT. Residues: CAWSVRRGRDTQYF. The full variable domain, completed using reference TRBV30 and TRBJ2-3, is SQTIHQWPATLVQPVGSPLSLECTVEGTSNPNLYWYRQAAGRGLQLLFYSVGIGQISSEVPQNLSASRPQDRQFILSSKKLLLSDSGFYLCAWSVRRGRDTQYFGPGTRLTVL.